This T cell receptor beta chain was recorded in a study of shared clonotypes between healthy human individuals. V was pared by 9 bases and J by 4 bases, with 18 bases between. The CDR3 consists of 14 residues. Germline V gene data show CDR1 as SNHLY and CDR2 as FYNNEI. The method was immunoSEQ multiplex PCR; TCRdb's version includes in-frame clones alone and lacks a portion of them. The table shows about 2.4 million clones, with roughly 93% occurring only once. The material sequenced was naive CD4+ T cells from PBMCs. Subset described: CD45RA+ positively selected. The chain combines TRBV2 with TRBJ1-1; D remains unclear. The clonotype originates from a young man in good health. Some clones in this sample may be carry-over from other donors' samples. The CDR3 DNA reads TGTGCCAGAGCCATTGGGCCCCCGGGCACTGAAGCTTTCTTT. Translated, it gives CARAIGPPGTEAFF.